The 14 T cell receptor beta chains reported below all come from one sample, sequenced in a study of a mutant IDH1 vaccine in newly diagnosed glioma. Their antigens remain unidentified. The table came from immunoSEQ multiplex PCR; TCRdb's copy has only in-frame clones and leaves some out. The sample gives about 50,000 clones, approximately 80% of which show up once; over 4.5% is in the top ten. Time point meaning: week 47, end of study. A single vaccine dose contained 300 ug of mutant IDH1 20-mer peptide, and topical imiquimod was used with it. The sequencing used PBMCs, collected from a glioma patient whose treatment included an IDH1 peptide vaccine. The receptors derive from a woman aged 35 to 49 with glioma. Some clones in this sample may be carry-over from other donors' samples.

V usage is TRBV19 and J usage is TRBJ1-6, with D possibly matching TRBD1 (6 bases). This CDR3 region has 14 residues. Looked up from germline, CDR1 is LNHDA and CDR2 is SQIVND (reference sequence). V dropped 4 bases and J dropped 4 bases, with 8 bases sitting between them. CDR3 DNA: TGTGCCAGTAGTAGACAGGTTTATAATTCACCCCTCCACTTT. Protein: CASSRQVYNSPLHF. The full variable domain, its missing parts supplied by reference TRBV19 and TRBJ1-6, is DGGITQSPKYLFRKEGQNVTLSCEQNLNHDAMYWYRQDPGQGLRLIYYSQIVNDFQKGDIAEGYSVSREKKESFPLTVTSAQKNPTAFYLCASSRQVYNSPLHFGNGTRLTVT.

This clone was found once. V is TRBV30 and J is TRBJ1-1; no definite D call. Germline lookup yields CDR1 GTSNPN and CDR2 SVGIG (reference sequence). Trimming removed 4 bases from V and 4 bases from J, with 16 bases in between. This CDR3 is 14 amino acids long. CDR3 coding DNA: TGTGCCTGGACAGTATTGGGGTTACGCACTGAAGCTTTCTTT. It yields the protein CAWTVLGLRTEAFF.

The chain recombines TRBV19 with TRBJ1-4, with D maybe TRBD1 (6 bases). Deletions cut 5 bases from V and 6 bases from J, with 16 bases between. Germline-derived CDR1 and CDR2 are LNHDA and SQIVND (reference sequence). This CDR3 has 15 amino acids. CDR3 in DNA: TGTGCCAGTAGTCTCCACAGGGATCTGGATGAAAAACTGTTTTTT. Translation: CASSLHRDLDEKLFF.

This clone showed up just a few times. The rearrangement uses TRBV28 and TRBJ1-1, with 7 bases identical to TRBD1. Germline-derived CDR1 and CDR2 are MDHEN and SYDVKM. The CDR3 length is 14 residues. V lost 7 bases and J lost 8; bases outside the gene matches: 13. CDR3 in DNA: TGTGCCAGCAACCCCCCGGGACAGCTAAAAGAAGCTTTCTTT. This codes for CASNPPGQLKEAFF.

This clone was recorded once. V and J are TRBV5-1 and TRBJ1-2, with 11 bases lining up with TRBD1. The V gene end was trimmed by 2 bases and the J gene end by 8 bases; junction bases not matched to a gene: 14. Germline V gene sequence: CDR1 SGHRS, CDR2 YFSETQ. The CDR3 is made up of 17 amino acids. The CDR3 here is CASSLRGAGQGAGGYTF. The DNA for the CDR3 is TGCGCCAGCAGCTTAAGAGGGGCTGGACAGGGGGCCGGAGGCTACACCTTC.

Written as DNA, the CDR3 is TGTGCCAGCACCCCCACAGGGGGCGGAGGGGCCAACGTCCTGACTTTC. This gives the protein CASTPTGGGGANVLTF. This chain joins TRBV28 and TRBJ2-6; 9 nucleotides match TRBD1. With 7 bases clipped from V and 4 bases from J, the junction kept 8 bases outside the gene matches. Per the germline V gene, CDR1 is MDHEN and CDR2 is SYDVKM. The CDR3 runs to 16 residues.

The rearrangement uses TRBV2 and TRBJ1-3; 9 bases align to TRBD1. Unmatched junction bases numbered 11, after V lost 7 bases and J lost 4 bases. The V gene's germline CDR1 is SNHLY and CDR2 FYNNEI. The CDR3 consists of 16 residues. CDR3 sequence: CASTHPGQGDGNTIYF. The CDR3 DNA reads TGTGCCAGCACCCACCCGGGACAGGGAGACGGAAACACCATATATTTT.

This clone was counted once. The rearrangement uses TRBV9 and TRBJ1-6; D unclear. Germline CDR1 and CDR2: SGDLS and YYNGEE. The CDR3 covers 14 residues. V was clipped by 5 bases and J by 9 bases, with 15 bases between them. Here the CDR3 reads CASRAETPGSPLHF. The DNA for the CDR3 is TGTGCCAGCAGGGCGGAGACACCAGGTTCACCCCTCCACTTT.

The V call is TRBV10-3, the J call TRBJ1-1; D not resolved. CDR3 length: 11 amino acids. Trimming stripped 6 bases from V and 2 bases from J, with 4 bases between. Germline CDR1 and CDR2: ENHRY and SYGVKD. CDR3 region: CAIRRNTEAFF. The CDR3 DNA sequence: TGTGCCATCAGGCGAAACACTGAAGCTTTCTTT.

The chain joins TRBV5-1 to TRBJ1-6; TRBD1 might be the D (5 bases). Trimming left V 4 bases short and J 9 bases short, with 23 bases between. CDR1 SGHRS and CDR2 YFSETQ come from the germline V gene. The CDR3 is 17 residues long. CDR3 residues: CASSPAQESLGGSPLHF. The CDR3 bases are TGCGCCAGCAGCCCGGCCCAGGAATCGCTTGGGGGTTCACCCCTCCACTTT.

This clone was detected once. V and J are TRBV19 and TRBJ2-5; 7 bases match TRBD1. The tail of the sequence fits TRBJ2-7 better, so the J call may be wrong. The germline V gene has CDR1 LNHDA and CDR2 SQIVND (reference sequence). This CDR3 spans 12 amino acids. CDR3 nucleotide sequence: TGTGCCAGCCAACAGGGGACCTACGAGCAGTACTTC. The encoded protein is CASQQGTYEQYF.

The chain carries TRBV7-2 and TRBJ1-1, with D perhaps matching TRBD1 (5 bases). CDR1 SGHTA and CDR2 FQGNSA come from the germline V gene. The CDR3 runs to 13 residues. The V gene lost 2 bases and the J gene lost 8 bases, with 12 bases spanning the gap. The CDR3 here is CASSLLSRGEAFF. The CDR3 DNA reads as TGTGCCAGCAGCTTACTCTCGAGGGGAGAAGCTTTCTTT.

The CDR3 coding sequence is TGTGCCAGCAGCCTCACAGGGGGCTACGAGCAGTACTTC. Translated, it gives CASSLTGGYEQYF. The chain recombines TRBV2 with TRBJ2-7; 8 bases map to TRBD1. J gave up 3 bases and V 6 bases, and 4 bases lay outside the gene matches. Germline CDR1 SNHLY, CDR2 FYNNEI. The length of the CDR3 is 13 residues.

This clone was detected only once. The rearrangement joins TRBV9 to TRBJ2-5; possible D gene TRBD1, 5 bases. The CDR3 is 17 amino acids. Germline-derived CDR1 and CDR2 are SGDLS and YYNGEE. The ends were cut back, 0 bases at V and 5 bases at J, with 20 bases in the middle. The CDR3 DNA is TGTGCCAGCAGCGTAGGGTTGGGGCAGTACGTAGGCGAGACCCAGTACTTC. It specifies CASSVGLGQYVGETQYF.